One sample yielded the 2 T cell receptor beta chains listed below, sequenced in a study of cytomegalovirus exposure and HLA in healthy donors. The study ran its PCR with 60 Vbeta and 13 Jbeta primers. Assay used: immunoSEQ multiplex PCR; TCRdb lists only in-frame clones, some missing. The sample carries some 160,000 clones, 65% to 80% recorded once. The sequenced material came from PBMCs. Every receptor here comes from a woman aged 40 to 50 in good health and CMV-seronegative.

CDR3 sequence reads: CASSLSGQVNYGYTF. CDR3 coding DNA: TGTGCCAGCAGCTTATCGGGACAGGTTAACTATGGCTACACCTTC. The rearrangement uses TRBV13 and TRBJ1-2, with 8 bases identical to TRBD1. CDR1 is PRHDT, CDR2 FYEKMQ, per germline (reference sequence). The CDR3 runs to 15 residues. The V and J ends lost 2 bases and 1 base, in that order; junction bases with no gene match: 3.

V is TRBV2 and J is TRBJ2-1; a weak D match, TRBD1 (6 bases). The germline V gene has CDR1 SNHLY and CDR2 FYNNEI. V lost 1 base, J lost 9 bases, and 7 bases lay in between. The CDR3 is 12 residues long. The CDR3 DNA reads as TGTGCCAGCAGTGAAGTAGGGGGTGAGCAGTTCTTC. As protein: CASSEVGGEQFF.